The source of this T cell receptor (beta chain) is a study of T cell changes during pregnancy in multiple sclerosis (dated by TCRdb to between 2017 and 2020). For the wider study: In women with multiple sclerosis, the researchers looked at how the T cell repertoire shifted as pregnancy progressed.

Library preparation was by the immunoSEQ multiplex PCR assay. TCRdb's version of the immuneACCESS table is confined to in-frame rearrangements and falls short of the full clone set. An unresolved V gene accounts for under half of the shortfall where checked; the remainder is of unknown origin. The sample records roughly 48,000 clones, 85% to 95% of which are singletons. Together, the top ten hold around 0.9% of the sample. With respect to this clone: The antigen this receptor binds is unknown. Per-base qualities were not stored, and no clone one base away is much larger.

The V and J ends are trimmed by 3 bases and 0 bases, leaving 9 bases between them. The CDR3 runs 15 residues from the cysteine to the phenylalanine. The DNA shown is the 45-base CDR3, in frame from base 1. From a lookup of the germline V gene, CDR1 and CDR2 are MDHEN and SYDVKM. The TCR originated in a female donor in good health, enrolled as a control in a pregnancy study. The chain employs TRBV28 and TRBJ1-3; the D gene lacks a confident call. The sample in question was CD4+ T cells from peripheral blood mononuclear cells, obtained in the second trimester of pregnancy. The DNA reads as follows: TGTGCCAGCAGTTTCAGACACAGCTCTGGAAACACCATATATTTT. Translated, this is CASSFRHSSGNTIYF.